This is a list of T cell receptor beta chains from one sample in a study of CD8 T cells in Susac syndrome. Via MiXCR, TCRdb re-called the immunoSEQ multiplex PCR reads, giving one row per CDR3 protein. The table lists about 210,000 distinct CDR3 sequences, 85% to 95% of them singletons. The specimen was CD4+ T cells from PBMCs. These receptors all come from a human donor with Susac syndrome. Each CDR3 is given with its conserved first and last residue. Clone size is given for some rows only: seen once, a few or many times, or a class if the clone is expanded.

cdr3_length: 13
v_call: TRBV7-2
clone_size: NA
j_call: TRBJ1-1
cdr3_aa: CASSKTGGTEAFF

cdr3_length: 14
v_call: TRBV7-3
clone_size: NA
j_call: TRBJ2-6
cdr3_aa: CASSANPGANVLTF

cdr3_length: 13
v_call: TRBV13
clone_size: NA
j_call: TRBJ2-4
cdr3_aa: CASSRIRQVGMDF

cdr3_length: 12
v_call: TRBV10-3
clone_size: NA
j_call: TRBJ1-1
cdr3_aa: CAISRGNTEAFF

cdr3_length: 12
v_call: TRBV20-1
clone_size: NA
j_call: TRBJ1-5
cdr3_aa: CSATSGVQPQHF

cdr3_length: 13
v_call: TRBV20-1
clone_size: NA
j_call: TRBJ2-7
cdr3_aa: CSARGDGPYEQYF

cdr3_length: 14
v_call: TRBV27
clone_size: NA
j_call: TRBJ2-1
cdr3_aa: CASSLSIRYNEQFF

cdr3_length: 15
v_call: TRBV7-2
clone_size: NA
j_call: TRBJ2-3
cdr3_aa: CASSSLAGGPDTQYF

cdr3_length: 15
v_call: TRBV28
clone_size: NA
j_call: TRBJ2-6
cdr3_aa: CASSPQVAGANVLTF

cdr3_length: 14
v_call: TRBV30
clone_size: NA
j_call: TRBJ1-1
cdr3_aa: CAWRSKATNTEAFF

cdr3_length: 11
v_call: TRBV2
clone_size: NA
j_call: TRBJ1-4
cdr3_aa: CASSEFEKLFF

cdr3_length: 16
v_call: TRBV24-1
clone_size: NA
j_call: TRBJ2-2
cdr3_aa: CATSDPGGGNTGELFF

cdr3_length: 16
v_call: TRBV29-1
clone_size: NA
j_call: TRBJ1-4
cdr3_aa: CSAGTGSHGPFEKLFF

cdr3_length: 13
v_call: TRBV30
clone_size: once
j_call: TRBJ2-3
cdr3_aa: CAWRDGGTDTQYF

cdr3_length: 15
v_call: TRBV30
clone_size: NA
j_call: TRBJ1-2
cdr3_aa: CAWSARQEPRYGYTF